Listed here are 13 T cell receptor beta chains from one sample, sequenced in a study of early T cells in non-severe SARS-CoV-2 infection. TCRdb analysed the 5' RACE reads with MiXCR anew, one entry per CDR3 protein. This sample carries under 85,000 distinct CDR3 sequences, roughly 15% of them seen once, and the ten largest clones take roughly 3.8%. Sequenced material: whole blood, taken at baseline. All receptors come from an adult who was a healthcare worker with PCR-confirmed SARS-CoV-2 infection or an uninfected control (not recorded which).

In its sample, this clonotype was seen many times. The rearrangement joins TRBV9 to TRBJ2-1, with 10 bases fitting TRBD2. The CDR3 has 15 amino acids. The V gene end was trimmed by 4 bases and the J gene end by 9 bases; junction bases not matched to a gene: 10. Germline loops: CDR1 SGDLS, CDR2 YYNGEE. The CDR3 protein is CASSPSSGSLGEQFF. The CDR3 nucleotides read TGTGCCAGCAGCCCATCTAGCGGGAGTCTGGGTGAGCAGTTCTTC. The full variable domain, with the rest looked up from reference TRBV9 and TRBJ2-1, is DSGVTQTPKHLITATGQRVTLRCSPRSGDLSVYWYQQSLDQGLQFLIQYYNGEERAKGNILERFSAQQFPDLHSELNLSSLELGDSALYFCASSPSSGSLGEQFFGPGTRLTVL.

This clonotype was counted between two and nine times. V gene TRBV12-3 or TRBV12-4 combines with J gene TRBJ2-3, with D perhaps TRBD2 (6 bases). The CDR3 has 13 residues. Trimming took off 7 bases at V and 5 bases at J, with 13 bases between the two ends. CDR3: CASTETRRDTQYF. The DNA for the CDR3 is TGTGCCAGCACCGAGACTAGACGAGATACGCAGTATTTT.

In this sample, this clonotype turned up a few times. The chain employs TRBV4-1 and TRBJ1-2; D may be TRBD1 (5 bases). The CDR3 length is 15 residues. Between the trimmed V and J ends, which lost 2 bases and 7 bases, there was a span of 17 bases. Germline-derived CDR1 and CDR2 are MGHRA and YSYEKL. The CDR3 region has the DNA TGCGCCAGCAGCCAAACGGGACTTCCCACGGCTGGCTACACCTTC. Translated: CASSQTGLPTAGYTF.

This chain connects TRBV20-1 to TRBJ2-1; 7 bases line up with TRBD2. The CDR3 is 16 residues long. From germline, CDR1 is DFQATT and CDR2 SNEGSKA (reference sequence). The V and J ends lost 5 bases and 4 bases, in that order; junction bases with no gene match: 14. Here the CDR3 DNA reads TGCAGTGCTCCCCTCCCACTAGCGACTCTATACAATGAGCAGTTCTTC. It specifies CSAPLPLATLYNEQFF.

This chain links TRBV7-9 with TRBJ2-5; 7 nucleotides agree with TRBD2. Looked up from germline, CDR1 is SEHNR and CDR2 is FQNEAQ (reference sequence). The CDR3 has 15 residues. The V gene end was trimmed by 7 bases and the J gene end by 0 bases; junction bases not matched to a gene: 8. CDR3 in amino acids: CASTSIAGDQETQYF. CDR3 nucleotide sequence: TGTGCCAGCACCAGTATCGCGGGGGACCAAGAGACCCAGTACTTC.

As regards this clonotype: With a much larger clone just one base away, this may be a read error. The rearrangement joins TRBV11-2 to TRBJ2-5; no reliable D call. This CDR3 region has 13 residues. From germline, CDR1 is SGHAT and CDR2 FQNNGV. This CDR3 reads CAGSLPSQETQYF. Here the CDR3 DNA reads TGTGCCGGCAGCTTACCTAGCCAAGAGACCCAGTACTTC.

Many counts were recorded for this clonotype. The chain has TRBV7-2 and TRBJ1-1, with D hard to call. The V end lost 4 bases, the J end lost 0 bases, and 12 bases lay between the germline ends. CDR3 length equals 15 residues. Per germline, CDR1 SGHTA and CDR2 FQGNSA. The CDR3 loop is CASSSTTSLNTEAFF. The DNA of the CDR3 is TGTGCCAGCAGCTCCACGACAAGCCTGAACACTGAAGCTTTCTTT.

The chain links TRBV9 to TRBJ2-3; either TRBD1 or TRBD2 may supply D (5 bases each). This CDR3 has 16 amino acids. Between the trimmed V and J ends, which lost 0 bases and 1 base, there was a span of 12 bases. The germline V gene has CDR1 SGDLS and CDR2 YYNGEE. In nucleotides, the CDR3 is TGTGCCAGCAGCGTAGGGGGGAGTCCAGGCACAGATACGCAGTATTTT. Amino acid sequence: CASSVGGSPGTDTQYF.

This rearrangement joins TRBV28 to TRBJ2-7; D not certain. The ends were cut back, 3 bases at V and 2 bases at J, with 5 bases in the middle. Germline CDR1 and CDR2: MDHEN and SYDVKM. The CDR3 sequence is 12 residues long. The CDR3 spells CASSFGPYEQYF. DNA of the CDR3: TGTGCCAGCAGTTTTGGGCCCTACGAGCAGTACTTC. The whole variable domain, filled in from reference TRBV28 and TRBJ2-7, reads DVKVTQSSRYLVKRTGEKVFLECVQDMDHENMFWYRQDPGLGLRLIYFSYDVKMKEKGDIPEGYSVSREKKERFSLILESASTNQTSMYLCASSFGPYEQYFGPGTRLTVT.

The chain uses TRBV20-1 and TRBJ2-7; D possibly corresponds to TRBD1 (5 bases). This CDR3 has 12 residues. CDR1 DFQATT and CDR2 SNEGSKA come from the germline V gene (reference sequence). V was clipped by 4 bases and J by 4 bases, with 11 bases between them. The chain's CDR3 is CSAKVDTYEQYF. The DNA for the CDR3 is TGCAGTGCTAAGGTGGACACTTACGAGCAGTACTTC.

The V gene is TRBV29-1, the J gene TRBJ2-7; a weak D match, TRBD1 (6 bases). The germline V gene encodes CDR1 SQVTM and CDR2 ANQGSEA. V dropped 5 bases and J dropped 3 bases, with 8 bases sitting between them. The CDR3 sequence is 11 residues long. The CDR3 is CSVWTDYEQYF. Written as DNA, the CDR3 is TGCAGCGTTTGGACAGACTACGAGCAGTACTTC.

This chain links TRBV7-9 with TRBJ2-7; D not resolved. The CDR3 totals 13 residues. Germline-derived CDR1 and CDR2 are SEHNR and FQNEAQ (reference sequence). The V end was cut by 2 bases, the J end by 6 bases, with 11 bases between. In DNA form, the CDR3 reads TGTGCCAGCAGCTTATATGAGGCCAGCGAGCAGTACTTC. Translated, it gives CASSLYEASEQYF.

In its sample, this clonotype was seen many times. V gene TRBV29-1 combines with J gene TRBJ1-5, with no clear D. V was cut by 2 bases and J by 15 bases, with 20 bases left in between. Germline V gene data show CDR1 as SQVTM and CDR2 as ANQGSEA. CDR3 length: 13 amino acids. The CDR3 region has the DNA TGCAGCGTTGAATTGTCCGGATCTGGCTTCGTGCATTTT. It yields the protein CSVELSGSGFVHF. The variable domain in full, completed from reference TRBV29-1 and TRBJ1-5, reads SAVISQKPSRDICQRGTSLTIQCQVDSQVTMMFWYRQQPGQSLTLIATANQGSEATYESGFVIDKFPISRPNLTFSTLTVSNMSPEDSSIYLCSVELSGSGFVHFGDGTRLSIL.